This entry lists 29 T cell receptor beta chains sequenced from one sample in a study of shared clonotypes between healthy human individuals. Generated by immunoSEQ multiplex PCR, the TCRdb table keeps only in-frame clones and is missing some. Among approximately 980,000 clones listed, about 80% were seen once. Sequenced: memory CD4+ T cells sorted from blood. The subset: CD45RA-negative fraction. Receptors were obtained from a man younger than 35 in good health.

This clone was recorded only once. This chain uses TRBV9 with TRBJ2-5, with D tentatively TRBD2 (5 bases). Germline V gives CDR1 SGDLS, CDR2 YYNGEE. Trimming stripped 2 bases from V and 3 bases from J, with 11 bases between. The CDR3 totals 14 residues. In DNA form, the CDR3 reads TGTGCCAGCAGCGTCTCGGGGATGAAAGAGACCCAGTACTTC. It yields the protein CASSVSGMKETQYF.

CDR3 nucleotides: TGTGCCAGCGAACGACAGGCCTCCCTTACGGGCTACACCTTC. Translated, it gives CASERQASLTGYTF. This chain links TRBV2 with TRBJ1-2; weak D call: TRBD1 (6 bases). V lost 8 bases to trimming and J lost 8 bases, with 21 bases between them. CDR3 size: 14 residues. Germline CDR1 and CDR2: SNHLY and FYNNEI.

This clone has just one count. The genes are TRBV7-2 and TRBJ1-3; possibly TRBD1 for D (6 bases). This CDR3 has 16 residues. V lost 5 bases and J 0 bases, leaving 14 bases between the germline ends. The germline V gene has CDR1 SGHTA and CDR2 FQGNSA. The CDR3, as DNA: TGTGCCAGCAGCCGCGACAGGTACTACTCTGGAAACACCATATATTTT. It codes for CASSRDRYYSGNTIYF.

This clone was seen repeatedly, ten times or more. The J gene is TRBJ1-4, the V gene TRBV6-1; 7 positions match TRBD1. Per the germline V gene, CDR1 is MNHNS and CDR2 is SASEGT. This CDR3 region has 15 residues. With V trimmed by 3 bases and J by 2 bases, 3 bases remained unmatched. For the CDR3, the DNA is TGTGCCAGCAGTGAGTCAGGGGGGACTAATGAAAAACTGTTTTTT. Encoded protein: CASSESGGTNEKLFF.

The chain links TRBV5-1 to TRBJ1-1, with 8 nucleotides matching TRBD1. Germline V gives CDR1 SGHRS, CDR2 YFSETQ. The CDR3 has 16 amino acids. V was pared by 0 bases and J by 4 bases, with 8 bases of the junction left unmatched. The CDR3 protein is CASSLGALDRGTEAFF. DNA for the CDR3: TGCGCCAGCAGCTTGGGCGCGTTAGACAGGGGCACTGAAGCTTTCTTT.

V usage is TRBV28 and J usage is TRBJ2-7, with 7 positions matching TRBD2. The CDR3 covers 15 residues. With 2 bases clipped from V and 3 bases from J, the junction kept 7 bases outside the gene matches. CDR1 MDHEN and CDR2 SYDVKM come from the germline V gene. CDR3 amino acids: CASSLGLRGYYEQYF. The DNA for the CDR3 is TGTGCCAGCAGTTTAGGGCTGCGGGGGTACTACGAGCAGTACTTC. Supplemented by reference TRBV28 and TRBJ2-7, the full variable domain reads DVKVTQSSRYLVKRTGEKVFLECVQDMDHENMFWYRQDPGLGLRLIYFSYDVKMKEKGDIPEGYSVSREKKERFSLILESASTNQTSMYLCASSLGLRGYYEQYFGPGTRLTVT.

The rearrangement links TRBV11-2 to TRBJ2-3, with TRBD2 identical over 9 bases. The CDR3 length is 16 residues. J was trimmed by 6 bases and V by 1 base; bases with no gene match: 8. Germline CDR1 and CDR2: SGHAT and FQNNGV. CDR3 nucleotides: TGTGCCAGCAGCTTAGTGGCGGGAGGGTCTGCGGATACGCAGTATTTT. Translating gives CASSLVAGGSADTQYF.

The chain has TRBV6-1 and TRBJ1-6; 8 nucleotides agree with TRBD1. Trimming removed 7 bases from V and 2 bases from J; junction bases left unmatched: 4. Germline lookup yields CDR1 MNHNS and CDR2 SASEGT. The CDR3 sequence is 15 residues long. CDR3 region: CASTRDRPYNSPLHF. The CDR3 coding sequence is TGTGCCAGCACCAGGGACAGGCCCTATAATTCACCCCTCCACTTT.

V is TRBV6-1 and J is TRBJ2-2; TRBD1 matches 8 bases. This CDR3 comprises 15 residues. V shed 5 bases, J shed 1 base, and the junction held 3 bases outside the gene matches. Germline V gene sequence: CDR1 MNHNS, CDR2 SASEGT. CDR3 nucleotides: TGTGCCAGCAGTCTTACAGGGGGGAACACCGGGGAGCTGTTTTTT. Its protein product is CASSLTGGNTGELFF.

With respect to this clone: A junction boundary mismatches the germline segment, possibly from a read error. The J gene is TRBJ2-2, the V gene TRBV10-3; a weak D match, TRBD2 (5 bases). The CDR3 totals 16 residues. CDR1 ENHRY and CDR2 SYGVKD come from the germline V gene. The CDR3 here is CAISESTGGAYGELVF. The CDR3 bases are TGTGCCATCAGTGAATCGACCGGTGGCGCATACGGGGAGCTGGTTTTT.

Points on this clone: The same CDR3 also results from other DNA sequences found in this sample. The chain has TRBV7-9 and TRBJ1-3, with TRBD1 matching 7 bases. Germline V gives CDR1 SEHNR, CDR2 FQNEAQ (reference sequence). Trimming removed 5 bases from V and 0 bases from J; junction bases left unmatched: 4. This CDR3 spans 15 amino acids. The CDR3 region has the DNA TGTGCCAGCAGCCCGGGACAGAGCTCTGGAAACACCATATATTTT. This gives the protein CASSPGQSSGNTIYF.

The chain uses TRBV6-5 and TRBJ2-3; D gene ambiguous. The CDR3 loop spans 14 amino acids. The germline gives CDR1 MNHEY, CDR2 SVGAGI. The V end lost 2 bases, the J end lost 7 bases, and 13 bases lay between the germline ends. The CDR3 here is CASSYDTGLYTQYF. The CDR3 nucleotides read TGTGCCAGCAGTTACGACACTGGATTGTATACGCAGTATTTT.

Many counts were recorded for this clone. Other DNA sequences from this sample encode an identical CDR3 as well. The chain combines TRBV2 with TRBJ1-6; D is unresolved. V was shortened by 4 bases and J by 5 bases, with 6 bases between the two germline ends. This CDR3 has 13 amino acids. The germline CDR1 and CDR2 sequences are SNHLY and FYNNEI. The CDR3: CASSAQNNSPLHF. In nucleotides, the CDR3 is TGTGCCAGCAGTGCCCAGAATAATTCACCCCTCCACTTT.

A single count supports this clone. The J gene is TRBJ2-1, the V gene TRBV7-2, with unresolved D. Trimming took 3 bases from V and 8 from J, leaving 11 bases between them. This CDR3 is built from 13 residues. Looked up from germline, CDR1 is SGHTA and CDR2 is FQGNSA. As DNA, the CDR3 is TGTGCCAGCAGCTTTGATCCGGGCTATGAGCAGTTCTTC. It translates to CASSFDPGYEQFF.

J is TRBJ2-3 and V is TRBV10-3; TRBD2 agrees at 9 bases. Germline loops: CDR1 ENHRY, CDR2 SYGVKD. CDR3 length: 18 residues. V gave up 0 bases and J gave up 0 bases; unmatched junction bases: 7. The CDR3 sequence: CAISESTGLASSTDTQYF. CDR3 coding DNA: TGTGCCATCAGTGAGTCGACGGGACTAGCATCCAGCACAGATACGCAGTATTTT.

V is TRBV4-2 and J is TRBJ2-7, with 8 bases fitting TRBD2. The CDR3 totals 17 residues. Germline values: CDR1 LGHNA, CDR2 YNFKEQ. The V and J ends lost 0 bases and 3 bases, in that order; junction bases with no gene match: 10. The CDR3, as DNA: TGTGCCAGCAGCCAAGAGCAGCAAGCGGGAGCCCTCTACGAGCAGTACTTC. Amino acids: CASSQEQQAGALYEQYF.

The CDR3 region has the DNA TGTGCCAGCAGTTTTACCCGGGGGGGACAGGGGACAGATACGCAGTATTTT. Its protein product is CASSFTRGGQGTDTQYF. The V and J genes are TRBV7-6 and TRBJ2-3, with TRBD1 matching over 10 bases. In germline, CDR1 is SGHVS, CDR2 FNYEAQ. CDR3 length: 17 amino acids. J was trimmed by 3 bases and V by 6 bases; bases with no gene match: 12.

The CDR3 DNA sequence: TGTGCCAGCAACGCCCGACAGATACGGCAGTACTTC. Translated, it gives CASNARQIRQYF. The chain joins TRBV28 to TRBJ2-7, with D tentatively TRBD1 (5 bases). The ends were cut back, 7 bases at V and 9 bases at J, with 16 bases in the middle. CDR3 length: 12 residues. The germline gives CDR1 MDHEN, CDR2 SYDVKM.

The rearrangement uses TRBV7-2 and TRBJ2-3; TRBD1 agrees at 9 bases. Germline V lookup: CDR1 SGHTA, CDR2 FQGNSA. The J segment lost 1 base and the V segment lost 5 bases, leaving 10 bases of the junction unmatched. The CDR3 length is 17 residues. The CDR3 sequence: CASSLRQGELGTDTQYF. The CDR3 DNA sequence: TGTGCCAGCAGCCTGAGACAGGGGGAGTTGGGCACAGATACGCAGTATTTT.

The chain recombines TRBV1 with TRBJ2-7. TRBV1 is noted as a pseudogene. The CDR3 is 15 amino acids. The CDR3 protein is CTSSQDYANAYEQYF. In nucleotides, the CDR3 is TGCACCAGCAGCCAAGATTACGCCAACGCCTACGAGCAGTACTTC.

The chain carries TRBV10-3 and TRBJ1-3; D uncertain. Looked up from germline, CDR1 is ENHRY and CDR2 is SYGVKD. The CDR3 spans 12 residues. V was shortened by 4 bases and J by 2 bases, with 3 bases between the two germline ends. The CDR3 sequence is CAISGTGNTIYF. The CDR3 DNA reads TGTGCCATCAGTGGGACTGGAAACACCATATATTTT.

The chain uses TRBV6-6 and TRBJ2-2, with a possible D match to TRBD1 (5 bases). The CDR3 runs 15 residues. V shed 4 bases and J shed 0 bases, with 9 bases lying between them. From germline, CDR1 is MNHNY and CDR2 SVGAGI (reference sequence). The CDR3 is CASSWGGTNTGELFF. In nucleotides, the CDR3 is TGTGCCAGCAGTTGGGGCGGAACGAACACCGGGGAGCTGTTTTTT.

The V and J genes are TRBV5-1 and TRBJ1-1, with a weak D call TRBD1 (6 bases). In germline, CDR1 is SGHRS, CDR2 YFSETQ. This CDR3 is built from 14 residues. The V and J ends lost 0 bases and 6 bases respectively, with 12 bases between them. CDR3 residues: CASSLGAGVPEAFF. The CDR3 nucleotides are TGCGCCAGCAGCTTGGGTGCAGGGGTTCCTGAAGCTTTCTTT. The full variable domain, with the rest looked up from reference TRBV5-1 and TRBJ1-1, is KAGVTQTPRYLIKTRGQQVTLSCSPISGHRSVSWYQQTPGQGLQFLFEYFSETQRNKGNFPGRFSGRQFSNSRSEMNVSTLELGDSALYLCASSLGAGVPEAFFGQGTRLTVV.

V and J are TRBV7-8 and TRBJ2-2; D is unclear. Germline assignment: CDR1 SGHVS and CDR2 FQNEAQ. CDR3 size: 21 residues. The V and J ends lost 1 base and 4 bases respectively, with 28 bases between them. CDR3 DNA sequence: TGTGCCAGCAGCTTAGTAAGATTTTTTATTAGGGTCCGTTCTGGCACCGGGGAGCTGTTTTTT. Protein: CASSLVRFFIRVRSGTGELFF. Looking up the rest from reference TRBV7-8 and TRBJ2-2 gives the full variable domain: GAGVSQSPRYKVAKRGQDVALRCDPISGHVSLFWYQQALGQGPEFLTYFQNEAQLDKSGLPSDRFFAERPEGSVSTLKIQRTQQEDSAVYLCASSLVRFFIRVRSGTGELFFGEGSRLTVL.

The J gene is TRBJ1-1, the V gene TRBV2; a possible D gene is TRBD1 (5 bases). V lost 4 bases and J lost 5, with 8 bases in between. The CDR3 length is 12 residues. Germline V gene lookup returns CDR1 SNHLY and CDR2 FYNNEI. The CDR3 loop reads CASSAGITEAFF. The CDR3 coding sequence is TGTGCCAGCAGTGCAGGGATTACTGAAGCTTTCTTT.

The rearrangement uses TRBV5-1 and TRBJ2-3, with D unresolved. V lost 4 bases and J 4 bases, leaving 13 bases between the germline ends. Germline V gene sequence: CDR1 SGHRS, CDR2 YFSETQ. The CDR3 length is 14 residues. DNA of the CDR3: TGCGCCAGCAGCCCAGGCCTGTGGCCAGATACGCAGTATTTT. Its translation is CASSPGLWPDTQYF.

The rearrangement joins TRBV28 to TRBJ1-3; D not certain. Germline V lookup: CDR1 MDHEN, CDR2 SYDVKM. The CDR3 runs 11 residues. Trimming left V 2 bases short and J 8 bases short, with 4 bases between. CDR3 bases: TGTGCCAGCAGTTTAAAATACACCATATATTTT. As protein: CASSLKYTIYF.

This clone was seen just once. The J gene is TRBJ1-2, the V gene TRBV18; 10 bases are shared with TRBD1. V lost 2 bases, J lost 9 bases, and 6 bases stayed unmatched. Germline CDR1 is KGHSH and CDR2 is LQKENI. CDR3 length: 14 residues. CDR3: CASSPMGQGIRYTF. CDR3 DNA sequence: TGTGCCAGCTCACCAATGGGACAGGGGATCCGCTACACCTTC.

This chain links TRBV5-6 with TRBJ2-3; D uncertain. The CDR3 loop spans 13 amino acids. Trimming took 3 bases from V and 4 from J, leaving 9 bases between them. Germline CDR1 and CDR2: SGHDT and YYEEEE. CDR3 nucleotides: TGTGCCAGCAGCTCTAGGACGTCAGATACGCAGTATTTT. Its protein is CASSSRTSDTQYF.